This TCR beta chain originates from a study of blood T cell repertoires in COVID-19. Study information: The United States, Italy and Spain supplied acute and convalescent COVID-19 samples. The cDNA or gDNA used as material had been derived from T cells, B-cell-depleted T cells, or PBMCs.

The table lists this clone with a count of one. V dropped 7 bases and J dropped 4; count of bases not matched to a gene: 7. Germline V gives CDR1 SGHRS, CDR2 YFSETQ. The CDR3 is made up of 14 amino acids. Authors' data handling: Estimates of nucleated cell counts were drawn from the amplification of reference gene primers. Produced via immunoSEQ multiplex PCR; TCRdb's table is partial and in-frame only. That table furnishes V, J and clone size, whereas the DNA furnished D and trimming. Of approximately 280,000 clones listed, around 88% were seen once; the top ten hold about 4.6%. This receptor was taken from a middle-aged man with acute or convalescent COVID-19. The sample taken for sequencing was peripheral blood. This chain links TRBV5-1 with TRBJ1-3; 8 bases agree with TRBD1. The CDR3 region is CASQPGTGGNTIYF. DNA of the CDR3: TGCGCCAGCCAACCGGGGACAGGAGGAAACACCATATATTTT.